This record looks at one T cell receptor (beta chain) sequence and its context. Its cognate antigen is unknown. Since a much larger clone is just one base distant, this may be a read error. The data originate from a study of blood T cells in healthy people across ages. Samples each had at least 5 micrograms of total RNA extracted. Regarding the study as a whole: Older age coincided with a roughly linear decline in TCR beta diversity per million T cells.

Together with a sample-barcoded 5' primer, a J-beta primer mix was included in a second PCR lasting roughly 6 to 12 cycles. A single record per CDR3 protein comes from TCRdb applying MiXCR to the 5' RACE reads. The sample holds around 850,000 distinct CDR3 sequences, under 40% seen once. The TCR comes from a young man in good health. The sample was blood.

The CDR3 DNA is TGTGCCACCAACAGAGCGTTCACAGAAGGCTACACCTTC. It yields the protein CATNRAFTEGYTF. This chain uses TRBV15 with TRBJ1-2; D gene unclear. CDR1 and CDR2 (germline): LNHNV, YYDKDF (reference sequence). This CDR3 contains 13 residues.